The 18 T cell receptor beta chains listed next were all sequenced from one sample in a study of cytomegalovirus exposure and HLA in healthy donors. It was with 60 Vbeta and 13 Jbeta primers that the PCR ran. Using immunoSEQ multiplex PCR, the repertoire was profiled, and TCRdb retains in-frame clones only, with some absent. The table records 110,000 to 150,000 clones, around 82% of them present only once. Sequencing was performed on PBMCs. Every receptor here comes from a female donor in good health and CMV-seronegative.

The genes are TRBV14 and TRBJ2-1, with TRBD2 matching over 11 bases. In germline, CDR1 is SGHDN, CDR2 FVKESK. The CDR3 has 15 residues. Trimming removed 5 bases from V and 11 bases from J; junction bases left unmatched: 11. CDR3 protein: CASSEAGTSGRKQFF. DNA of the CDR3: TGTGCCAGCAGCGAAGCCGGGACTAGCGGCCGTAAGCAGTTCTTC.

This chain joins TRBV30 and TRBJ2-3, with TRBD1 as a possible D gene (7 bases). The germline V gene has CDR1 GTSNPN and CDR2 SVGIG (reference sequence). Trimming took off 0 bases at V and 5 bases at J, with 15 bases between the two ends. This CDR3 is built from 15 residues. In DNA form, the CDR3 reads TGTGCCTGGAGTGTAGGGGGGACAGTCGGAGATACGCAGTATTTT. Translating it yields CAWSVGGTVGDTQYF.

The chain recombines TRBV5-1 with TRBJ2-5; perhaps TRBD2 as D (5 bases). Germline lookup yields CDR1 SGHRS and CDR2 YFSETQ. V lost 4 bases, J lost 2 bases, and 12 bases lay in between. The CDR3 consists of 14 residues. CDR3 bases: TGCGCCAGCAGCCGTCTAGCTAATCAAGAGACCCAGTACTTC. Amino acids: CASSRLANQETQYF.

The V and J genes are TRBV28 and TRBJ2-7, with 12 bases identical to TRBD1. Germline values: CDR1 MDHEN, CDR2 SYDVKM. Unmatched junction bases numbered 9, after V lost 6 bases and J lost 3 bases. CDR3 length equals 16 residues. CDR3 region: CASSNLGQGAIYEQYF. The CDR3 nucleotides are TGTGCCAGCAGCAACCTGGGACAGGGGGCCATCTACGAGCAGTACTTC. The full variable domain, rest sourced from reference TRBV28 and TRBJ2-7, is DVKVTQSSRYLVKRTGEKVFLECVQDMDHENMFWYRQDPGLGLRLIYFSYDVKMKEKGDIPEGYSVSREKKERFSLILESASTNQTSMYLCASSNLGQGAIYEQYFGPGTRLTVT.

The J gene is TRBJ1-2, the V gene TRBV7-2; 9 bases agree with TRBD1. This CDR3 comprises 16 residues. Trimming cost V 5 bases and J 4 bases; bases outside gene matches: 11. The V gene's germline CDR1 is SGHTA and CDR2 FQGNSA. The CDR3 protein is CASSPPGQGNPYGYTF. CDR3 coding DNA: TGTGCCAGCAGCCCACCGGGACAGGGAAACCCCTATGGCTACACCTTC.

The V call is TRBV29-1, the J call TRBJ2-3, with 9 bases lining up with TRBD2. Germline V gene sequence: CDR1 SQVTM, CDR2 ANQGSEA. With V trimmed by 4 bases and J by 7 bases, 9 bases remained unmatched. The CDR3 runs 14 residues. The CDR3 bases are TGCAGCGTTGGACCCCCGAGCGGGAGGAATACGCAGTATTTT. Amino acid sequence: CSVGPPSGRNTQYF.

The V gene is TRBV2, the J gene TRBJ2-1, with 9 bases matching TRBD1. V was pared by 8 bases and J by 6 bases, with 8 bases of the junction left unmatched. Germline-derived CDR1 and CDR2 are SNHLY and FYNNEI. This CDR3 comprises 14 residues. CDR3 DNA: TGTGCCAGCGATAGGGGACAGGGTAGCAATGAGCAGTTCTTC. This gives the protein CASDRGQGSNEQFF.

The CDR3 DNA reads as TGTGCCAGCAGTTTATTGGTGCAGGGTAGTCAGCCCCAGCATTTT. Protein sequence: CASSLLVQGSQPQHF. The chain uses TRBV28 and TRBJ1-5; perhaps TRBD1 as D (5 bases). Germline CDR1 MDHEN, CDR2 SYDVKM. The CDR3 contains 15 residues. With 1 base removed from V and 6 bases from J, the gap between germline ends came to 13 bases.

The gene calls are TRBV5-1 and TRBJ2-7, with 8 bases aligning to TRBD1. The CDR3 covers 15 residues. Trimming removed 2 bases from V and 2 bases from J; junction bases left unmatched: 6. The germline gives CDR1 SGHRS, CDR2 YFSETQ. The CDR3 region is CASSFRTGLAYEQYF. In DNA, the CDR3 is TGCGCCAGCAGCTTTAGGACAGGGTTGGCCTACGAGCAGTACTTC.

The J gene is TRBJ1-1, the V gene TRBV28; maybe TRBD1 (5 bases). The CDR3 consists of 14 residues. Trimming cost V 8 bases and J 0 bases, with 13 bases left between them. Germline V gene data show CDR1 as MDHEN and CDR2 as SYDVKM. CDR3 DNA sequence: TGTGCCAGCGGGGCAGTTACTCTGAACACTGAAGCTTTCTTT. Amino acid sequence: CASGAVTLNTEAFF. Using reference TRBV28 and TRBJ1-1 for the parts outside the CDR3, the full variable domain is DVKVTQSSRYLVKRTGEKVFLECVQDMDHENMFWYRQDPGLGLRLIYFSYDVKMKEKGDIPEGYSVSREKKERFSLILESASTNQTSMYLCASGAVTLNTEAFFGQGTRLTVV.

This sequence joins TRBV7-9 and TRBJ2-7, with D tentatively TRBD2 (5 bases). The CDR3 totals 17 residues. With 1 base removed from V and 0 bases from J, the gap between germline ends came to 16 bases. The germline CDR1 and CDR2 sequences are SEHNR and FQNEAQ (reference sequence). CDR3 bases: TGTGCCAGCAGCTTAGTGAGAGGACTTTTAAGCTCCTACGAGCAGTACTTC. It is translated as CASSLVRGLLSSYEQYF.

V and J are TRBV30 and TRBJ1-2, with D unresolved. The germline V gene has CDR1 GTSNPN and CDR2 SVGIG (reference sequence). This CDR3 is built from 14 residues. The V end lost 0 bases, the J end lost 0 bases, and 8 bases lay between the germline ends. The CDR3 reads CAWSVKRSNYGYTF. Here the CDR3 DNA reads TGTGCCTGGAGTGTAAAACGGTCTAACTATGGCTACACCTTC.

The chain has TRBV11-1 and TRBJ1-1; the match to TRBD1 covers 7 bases. Germline trimming cut 5 bases from V and 5 bases from J; bases unmatched to any gene: 11. CDR3 length: 15 amino acids. Germline CDR1 SGHAT, CDR2 FQDESV (reference sequence). The CDR3 here is CASSPSYRGDTEAFF. Written as DNA, the CDR3 is TGTGCCAGCAGCCCGTCCTACAGGGGTGATACTGAAGCTTTCTTT.

A few counts support this clone. The chain carries TRBV7-4 and TRBJ1-5; 7 nucleotides agree with TRBD1. V trimming: 5 bases; J trimming: 5 bases; junction bases outside the gene matches: 6. The germline gives CDR1 SGHVT, CDR2 SQSDAQ. The CDR3 runs to 14 residues. CDR3 DNA sequence: TGTGCCAGCAGCCTCGGGACAGCCCATCAGCCCCAGCATTTT. Its translation is CASSLGTAHQPQHF.

This clone is a singleton in its sample. This chain uses TRBV28 with TRBJ2-5; 7 positions agree with TRBD1. Germline values: CDR1 MDHEN, CDR2 SYDVKM. This CDR3 region has 14 residues. V lost 6 bases, J lost 1 base, and 5 bases stayed unmatched. The CDR3 is CASRETGSQETQYF. The CDR3 DNA reads as TGTGCCAGCAGGGAGACAGGGTCCCAAGAGACCCAGTACTTC.

The rearrangement links TRBV6-5 to TRBJ2-7; D call uncertain. Deletions cut 0 bases from V and 2 bases from J, with 14 bases between. This CDR3 is built from 16 residues. Germline loops: CDR1 MNHEY, CDR2 SVGAGI. CDR3 coding DNA: TGTGCCAGCAGTTACTCGAGTGCAGGATCTCCCTACGAGCAGTACTTC. Amino acid sequence: CASSYSSAGSPYEQYF.

The CDR3 protein is CASSLWTSYEQYF. In nucleotides, the CDR3 is TGCGCCAGCAGCCTATGGACTAGCTACGAGCAGTACTTC. This chain connects TRBV5-1 to TRBJ2-7; 7 positions agree with TRBD2. The CDR3 sequence is 13 residues long. Losses at the gene ends were 4 bases for V and 3 bases for J; bases not matched to a gene: 4. In germline, CDR1 is SGHRS, CDR2 YFSETQ.

This clone has only a few counts. This chain joins TRBV30 and TRBJ1-4, with TRBD1 matching over 10 bases. This CDR3 contains 13 residues. The junction had 3 bases not matched to a gene; V was cut back by 5 bases and J by 6 bases. The V gene's germline CDR1 is GTSNPN and CDR2 SVGIG (reference sequence). The CDR3 loop is CAWGTGVDEKLFF. CDR3 sequence (DNA): TGTGCCTGGGGGACAGGGGTGGATGAAAAACTGTTTTTT.